This T cell receptor (beta chain) appears in the sequencing data of a study of control samples from healthy donors and cancer patients. This CDR3 has 14 residues. V was shortened by 6 bases and J by 1 base, with 12 bases between the two germline ends. The V gene's germline CDR1 is MDHEN and CDR2 SYDVKM. Here immunoSEQ multiplex PCR was the method, and the copy in TCRdb shows in-frame clones only, minus some. The sample contains around 170,000 clones, about 86% of which appear only once. Sequencing was performed on blood. This TCR derives from a woman under 40 in good health. This sequence joins TRBV28 and TRBJ1-1; D not certain. DNA of the CDR3: TGTGCCAGCAGCTTTTCACTTTGGAACACTGAAGCTTTCTTT. Residues: CASSFSLWNTEAFF.